This T cell receptor (beta chain) emerged from a study of OX40 agonist ivuxolimab in advanced cancers. Study information: Ivuxolimab, an agonist antibody against OX40 (CD134), was given to patients. People who had prior anti-PD-1, anti-PD-L1 or anti-CTLA-4 therapy could take part, and approximately 43% had some.

The assay was immunoSEQ multiplex PCR, and TCRdb's table has in-frame clones only and misses some. The sample lists 55,000 to 90,000 clones; around 88% were seen once. CDR1 and CDR2 from the germline V gene are LNHDA and SQIVND (reference sequence). V was clipped by 1 base and J by 7 bases, with 7 bases between them. The CDR3 sequence is 13 residues long. Details on this clone: The target antigen is unknown.

Study results and limitations: Clonal expansion was seen in CD4+ and CD8+ blood T cells by week 6 at 0.1 to 3.0 mg/kg.

Source: CD4+ or CD8+ T cells sorted from blood, taken in a trial of the OX40 agonist ivuxolimab. This receptor was obtained from an adult with an advanced solid tumor such as melanoma, head and neck, liver or kidney cancer. The chain recombines TRBV19 with TRBJ2-2; unclear D gene. The CDR3 sequence: CASSIVPLGELFF. In nucleotides, the CDR3 is TGTGCCAGTAGTATAGTGCCTCTCGGGGAGCTGTTTTTT.